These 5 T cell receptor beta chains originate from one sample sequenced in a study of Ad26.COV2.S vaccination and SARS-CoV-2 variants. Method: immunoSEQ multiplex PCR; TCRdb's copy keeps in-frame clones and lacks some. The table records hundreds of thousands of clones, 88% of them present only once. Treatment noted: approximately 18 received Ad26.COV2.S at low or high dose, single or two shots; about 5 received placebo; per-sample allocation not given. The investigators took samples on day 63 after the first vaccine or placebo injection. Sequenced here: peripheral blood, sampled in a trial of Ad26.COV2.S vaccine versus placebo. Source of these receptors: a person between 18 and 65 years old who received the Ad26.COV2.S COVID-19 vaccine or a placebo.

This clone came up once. DNA of the CDR3: TGTGCCAGCAGTGAGCTTATAAGCTCCTACGAGCAGTACTTC. This encodes CASSELISSYEQYF. J is TRBJ2-7 and V is TRBV2, with unresolved D. There are 14 residues in the CDR3. Germline-derived CDR1 and CDR2 are SNHLY and FYNNEI. Trimming stripped 3 bases from V and 0 bases from J, with 9 bases between.

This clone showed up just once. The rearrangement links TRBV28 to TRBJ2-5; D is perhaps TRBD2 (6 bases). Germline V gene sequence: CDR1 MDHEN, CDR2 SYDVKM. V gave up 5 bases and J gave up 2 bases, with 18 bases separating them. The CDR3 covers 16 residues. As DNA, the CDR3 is TGTGCCAGCAGTACCCCAGAGGGACTCCCACAAGAGACCCAGTACTTC. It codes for CASSTPEGLPQETQYF.

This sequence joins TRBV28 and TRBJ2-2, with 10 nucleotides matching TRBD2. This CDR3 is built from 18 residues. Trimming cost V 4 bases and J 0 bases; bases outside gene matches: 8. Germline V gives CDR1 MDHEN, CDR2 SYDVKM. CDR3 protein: CASSSRLAGPANTGELFF. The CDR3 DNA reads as TGTGCCAGCAGTTCCCGACTAGCGGGCCCCGCGAACACCGGGGAGCTGTTTTTT.

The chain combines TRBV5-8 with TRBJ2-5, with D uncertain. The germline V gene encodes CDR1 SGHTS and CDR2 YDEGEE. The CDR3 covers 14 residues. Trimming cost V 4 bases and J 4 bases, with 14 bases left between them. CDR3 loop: CASSIVGGGETQYF. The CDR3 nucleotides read TGTGCCAGCAGCATTGTTGGCGGCGGAGAGACCCAGTACTTC.

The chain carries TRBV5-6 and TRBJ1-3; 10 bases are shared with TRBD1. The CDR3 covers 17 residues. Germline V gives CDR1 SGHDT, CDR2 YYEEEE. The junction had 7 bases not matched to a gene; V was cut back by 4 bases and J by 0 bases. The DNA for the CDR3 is TGTGCCAGCAGCCTCGTCGGGACAGGGGACTCTGGAAACACCATATATTTT. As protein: CASSLVGTGDSGNTIYF.